The clone carrying this TCR beta chain was seen ten or more times. This record belongs to a study of CD8+CD57+ T cells in acquired aplastic anemia. Profiling that covered TCR beta VDJ and CDR3 relied on genomic DNA as its template. One entry per CDR3 protein results from TCRdb running MiXCR on the reads. Counted here are some 200,000 distinct CDR3 sequences, roughly 50% occurring once; the ten biggest clones make up 15% to 20%. Patients selected for sequencing had displayed CD8+CD57+ cell expansion by flow cytometry. The CDR3 loop spans 14 amino acids. In germline, CDR1 is SEHNR, CDR2 FQNEAQ (reference sequence). The ends were cut back, 2 bases at V and 2 bases at J, with 10 bases in the middle.

The chain joins TRBV7-9 to TRBJ2-7; D is unresolved. The TCR originated in a human donor with aplastic anemia. The sample taken for sequencing was sorted CD4+, CD8+, or CD8+CD57+ T cells (not recorded which) from PBMCs. CDR3 sequence: CASSLTGRAYEQYF. The CDR3 DNA reads TGTGCCAGCAGCTTAACGGGCAGAGCCTACGAGCAGTACTTC. Full variable domain (rest looked up from reference TRBV7-9 and TRBJ2-7): DTGVSQNPRHKITKRGQNVTFRCDPISEHNRLYWYRQTLGQGPEFLTYFQNEAQLEKSRLLSDRFSAERPKGSFSTLEIQRTEQGDSAMYLCASSLTGRAYEQYFGPGTRLTVT.